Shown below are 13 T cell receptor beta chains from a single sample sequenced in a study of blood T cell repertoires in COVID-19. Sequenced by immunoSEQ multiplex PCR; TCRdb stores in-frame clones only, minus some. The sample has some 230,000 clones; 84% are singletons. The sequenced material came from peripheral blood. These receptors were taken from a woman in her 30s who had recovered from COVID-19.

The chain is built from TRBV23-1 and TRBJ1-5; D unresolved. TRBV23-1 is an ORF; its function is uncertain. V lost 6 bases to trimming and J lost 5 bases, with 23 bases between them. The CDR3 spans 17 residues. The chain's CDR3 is CASRWGAVRLVDQPQHF. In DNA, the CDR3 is TGCGCCAGCAGGTGGGGAGCAGTACGGTTGGTAGATCAGCCCCAGCATTTT.

The CDR3 sequence: CASSVQQDNEQFF. DNA for the CDR3: TGTGCCAGCAGCGTGCAACAGGACAATGAGCAGTTCTTC. The V and J genes are TRBV9 and TRBJ2-1; TRBD1 is a possible D gene (5 bases). The CDR3 consists of 13 residues. Trimming removed 2 bases from V and 5 bases from J, with 8 bases in between. Germline assignment: CDR1 SGDLS and CDR2 YYNGEE.

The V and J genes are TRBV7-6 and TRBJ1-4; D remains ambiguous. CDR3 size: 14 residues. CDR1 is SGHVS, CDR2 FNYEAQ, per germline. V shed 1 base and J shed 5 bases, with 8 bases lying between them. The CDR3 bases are TGTGCCAGCAGCTTAGAGTGGGCCAATGAAAAACTGTTTTTT. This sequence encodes CASSLEWANEKLFF.

The DNA for the CDR3 is TGCGCCAGCAGTTGGGGGACTAGCGGGAACAATGAGCAGTTCTTC. Translation: CASSWGTSGNNEQFF. This chain uses TRBV5-1 with TRBJ2-1; 13 positions match TRBD2. J was trimmed by 5 bases and V by 5 bases; bases with no gene match: 4. The germline V gene has CDR1 SGHRS and CDR2 YFSETQ. The CDR3 has 15 residues.

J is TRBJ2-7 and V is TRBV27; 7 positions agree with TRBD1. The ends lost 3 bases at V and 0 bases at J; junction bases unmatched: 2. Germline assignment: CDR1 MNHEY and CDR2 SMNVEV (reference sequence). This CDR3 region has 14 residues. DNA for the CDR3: TGTGCCAGCAGTTTGGGACAGAGCTCCTACGAGCAGTACTTC. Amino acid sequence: CASSLGQSSYEQYF.

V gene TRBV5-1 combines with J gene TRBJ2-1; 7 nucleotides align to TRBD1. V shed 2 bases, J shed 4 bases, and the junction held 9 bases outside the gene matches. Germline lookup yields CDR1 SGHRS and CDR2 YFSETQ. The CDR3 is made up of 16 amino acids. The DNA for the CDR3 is TGCGCCAGCAGCTTCCACCGGGACAGCCCATACAATGAGCAGTTCTTC. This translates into CASSFHRDSPYNEQFF.

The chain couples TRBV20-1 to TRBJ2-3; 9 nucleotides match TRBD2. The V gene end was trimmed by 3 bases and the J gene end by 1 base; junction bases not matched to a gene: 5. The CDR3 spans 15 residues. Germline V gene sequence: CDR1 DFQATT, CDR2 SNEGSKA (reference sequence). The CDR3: CSASPPSGGTDTQYF. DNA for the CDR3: TGCAGTGCTAGTCCCCCTAGCGGGGGCACAGATACGCAGTATTTT.

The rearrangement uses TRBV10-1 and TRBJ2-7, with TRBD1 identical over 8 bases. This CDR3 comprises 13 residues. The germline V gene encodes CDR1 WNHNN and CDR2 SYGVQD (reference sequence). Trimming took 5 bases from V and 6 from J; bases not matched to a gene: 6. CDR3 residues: CASSPGQGGEQYF. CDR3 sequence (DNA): TGCGCCAGCAGTCCCGGACAGGGAGGCGAGCAGTACTTC.

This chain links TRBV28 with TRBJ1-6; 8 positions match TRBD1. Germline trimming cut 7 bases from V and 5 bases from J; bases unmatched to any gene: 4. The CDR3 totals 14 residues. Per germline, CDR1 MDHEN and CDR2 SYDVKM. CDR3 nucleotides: TGTGCCAGCACTCGGACAGGGAATAATTCACCCCTCCACTTT. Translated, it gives CASTRTGNNSPLHF.

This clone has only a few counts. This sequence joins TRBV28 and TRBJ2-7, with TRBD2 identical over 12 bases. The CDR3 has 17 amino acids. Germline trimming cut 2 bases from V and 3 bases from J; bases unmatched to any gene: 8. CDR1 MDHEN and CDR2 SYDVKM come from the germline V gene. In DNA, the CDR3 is TGTGCCAGCAGTTTAGCCCCGGGACTAGCGGGCTACTACGAGCAGTACTTC. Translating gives CASSLAPGLAGYYEQYF.

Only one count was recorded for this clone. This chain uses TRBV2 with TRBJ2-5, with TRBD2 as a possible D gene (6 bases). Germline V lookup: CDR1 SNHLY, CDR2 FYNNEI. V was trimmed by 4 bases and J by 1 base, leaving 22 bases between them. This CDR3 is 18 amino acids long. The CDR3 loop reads CASSASYQSGVGQETQYF. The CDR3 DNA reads TGTGCCAGCAGTGCGTCTTATCAGTCGGGAGTCGGCCAAGAGACCCAGTACTTC.

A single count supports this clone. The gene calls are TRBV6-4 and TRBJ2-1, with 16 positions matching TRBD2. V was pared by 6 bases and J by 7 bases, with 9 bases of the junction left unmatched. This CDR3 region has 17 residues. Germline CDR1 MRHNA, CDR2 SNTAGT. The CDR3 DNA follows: TGTGCCAGCAGGGGGACTAGCGGGAGGGGGAGAAAGAATGAGCAGTTCTTC. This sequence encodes CASRGTSGRGRKNEQFF.

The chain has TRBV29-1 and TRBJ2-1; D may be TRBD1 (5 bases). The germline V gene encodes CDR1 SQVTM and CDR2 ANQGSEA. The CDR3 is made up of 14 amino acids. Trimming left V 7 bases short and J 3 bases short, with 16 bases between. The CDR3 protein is CSADRARVYNEQFF. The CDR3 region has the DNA TGCAGCGCGGATCGGGCCAGGGTCTACAATGAGCAGTTCTTC.